The 30 T cell receptor beta chains below all came from one sample that was sequenced in a study of blood T cells in healthy people across ages. Together with a sample-barcoded 5' primer, a J-beta primer mix was included in a second PCR lasting about 6 to 11 cycles. TCRdb re-derived calls from the 5' RACE reads in MiXCR, one entry per CDR3 protein. The sample carries 2 million or so distinct CDR3 sequences, 49% recorded once. The sample was blood. The receptors derive from a woman aged 40-49 years in good health.

This clonotype was seen more than once but under ten times. V usage is TRBV20-1 and J usage is TRBJ2-5; TRBD1 aligns across 11 bases. The J call may not be correct, given that the DNA end is closer to TRBJ2-7. Looked up from germline, CDR1 is DFQATT and CDR2 is SNEGSKA (reference sequence). This CDR3 has 18 residues. CDR3 amino acids: CSARDLRVADRGLSEQYF. Here the CDR3 DNA reads TGCAGTGCTAGAGATCTAAGGGTAGCGGACAGGGGGCTATCCGAGCAGTACTTC.

This chain links TRBV2 with TRBJ2-5; the match to TRBD1 covers 9 bases. The DNA end lines up better with TRBJ2-7; the J call may be wrong. The CDR3 is 15 residues long. Germline V gene lookup returns CDR1 SNHLY and CDR2 FYNNEI. This CDR3 reads CASSARDRANHEQYF. CDR3 nucleotides: TGTGCCAGCAGTGCCCGGGACAGGGCTAATCACGAGCAGTACTTC.

This sequence joins TRBV10-3 and TRBJ2-1; TRBD2 matches at 11 bases. This CDR3 has 16 residues. Germline V gene lookup returns CDR1 ENHRY and CDR2 SYGVKD. Trimming took 2 bases from V and 3 from J; bases not matched to a gene: 3. CDR3 sequence: CAISEAGTSGYNEQFF. The CDR3 coding sequence is TGTGCCATCAGTGAGGCTGGGACTAGCGGCTACAATGAGCAGTTCTTC.

This chain connects TRBV7-2 to TRBJ1-2, with 7 positions matching TRBD1. Germline CDR1 SGHTA, CDR2 FQGNSA. The V gene end was trimmed by 4 bases and the J gene end by 3 bases; junction bases not matched to a gene: 11. The CDR3 is 16 amino acids. The CDR3 is CASSSVQGSGHYGYTF. CDR3 sequence (DNA): TGTGCCAGCAGCTCTGTACAGGGGTCCGGACACTATGGCTACACCTTC.

Details on this clonotype: One end of the junction is discordant with germline, which a read error may explain. The chain couples TRBV12-3 or TRBV12-4 to TRBJ1-2; D is unresolved. This CDR3 contains 13 residues. The chain's CDR3 is CTSSSSGTYGYTF. The CDR3 DNA sequence: TGTACCAGCAGCTCGTCAGGCACCTATGGCTACACCTTC.

A few counts support this clonotype. V and J are TRBV5-5 and TRBJ2-6, with D perhaps TRBD1 (5 bases). The ends were cut back, 4 bases at V and 1 base at J, with 15 bases in the middle. The CDR3 totals 17 residues. Looked up from germline, CDR1 is SGHKS and CDR2 is YYEKEE (reference sequence). CDR3 sequence reads: CASSQTQGSSGANVLTF. DNA of the CDR3: TGTGCCAGCAGCCAGACCCAGGGATCGTCTGGGGCCAACGTCCTGACTTTC. Full variable domain (rest looked up from reference TRBV5-5 and TRBJ2-6): DAGVTQSPTHLIKTRGQQVTLRCSPISGHKSVSWYQQVLGQGPQFIFQYYEKEERGRGNFPDRFSARQFPNYSSELNVNALLLGDSALYLCASSQTQGSSGANVLTFGAGSRLTVL.

The chain joins TRBV28 to TRBJ2-7, with D possibly matching TRBD2 (5 bases). The CDR3 spans 16 residues. Trimming pared 3 bases from V and 2 bases from J, leaving 17 bases between. Germline V gene sequence: CDR1 MDHEN, CDR2 SYDVKM. The CDR3 is CASSFWGVGRPYEQYF. The CDR3 nucleotides are TGTGCCAGCAGTTTCTGGGGAGTGGGCCGACCCTACGAGCAGTACTTC.

The chain recombines TRBV4-3 with TRBJ1-6; 7 nucleotides line up with TRBD1. With 0 bases clipped from V and 0 bases from J, the junction kept 14 bases outside the gene matches. Germline CDR1 LGHNA, CDR2 YSLEER. The length of the CDR3 is 21 residues. The CDR3 sequence: CASSQDRQGIDYGSYNSPLHF. CDR3 sequence (DNA): TGCGCCAGCAGCCAAGATCGACAGGGAATAGATTATGGCTCCTATAATTCACCCCTCCACTTT.

This clonotype was seen only a few times. This chain connects TRBV27 to TRBJ2-7; 7 bases are a match to TRBD1. The CDR3 has 14 residues. The germline V gene has CDR1 MNHEY and CDR2 SMNVEV (reference sequence). The trim removed 6 bases at V and 2 bases at J, leaving 7 bases unmatched. The CDR3 DNA is TGTGCCAGCAGGGACACAGGGGATACCTACGAGCAGTACTTC. This gives the protein CASRDTGDTYEQYF.

There are many counts of this clonotype. The junction and the germline gene differ at one end; a read error may be behind it. V is TRBV12-3 or TRBV12-4 and J is TRBJ2-7; D assignment may be TRBD1 or TRBD2 (6 bases each). This CDR3 is built from 13 residues. CDR3 loop: CASSPGGLYEQYF. The CDR3 DNA sequence: TGCGCCAGCAGCCCCGGGGGCCTCTACGAGCAGTACTTC.

J is TRBJ2-3 and V is TRBV4-3, with 7 bases aligning to TRBD2. Looked up from germline, CDR1 is LGHNA and CDR2 is YSLEER. The CDR3 extends over 17 amino acids. V trimming: 2 bases; J trimming: 0 bases; junction bases outside the gene matches: 8. The CDR3 reads CASSQTRDYQSTDTQYF. CDR3 sequence (DNA): TGCGCCAGCAGCCAAACCCGGGACTACCAGAGCACAGATACGCAGTATTTT.

This clonotype came up a few times. The chain combines TRBV7-3 with TRBJ2-1; D may be TRBD2 (9 bases). Trimming left V 5 bases short and J 7 bases short, with 18 bases between. Looked up from germline, CDR1 is SGHTA and CDR2 is FQGTGA. This CDR3 has 15 amino acids. In nucleotides, the CDR3 is TGTGCCAGCAGCCAGGGGGCTAGCGGGGAGAATGAGCAGTTCTTC. This sequence encodes CASSQGASGENEQFF.

This clonotype has only a few counts. The V and J genes are TRBV6-2 or TRBV6-3 and TRBJ2-1, with 7 positions matching TRBD1. The CDR3 is made up of 16 amino acids. V was clipped by 2 bases and J by 1 base; unmatched bases: 5. Germline lookup yields CDR1 MNHEY and CDR2 SVGEGT. The CDR3 protein is CASSYGTAPSYNEQFF. The CDR3 DNA follows: TGTGCCAGCAGTTACGGGACAGCCCCTTCCTACAATGAGCAGTTCTTC.

The chain joins TRBV12-3 or TRBV12-4 to TRBJ2-5; 8 bases match TRBD2. The CDR3 covers 15 residues. Trimming at V came to 3 bases and at J to 5 bases, leaving 8 bases not matched to a gene. As DNA, the CDR3 is TGTGCCAGCAGTTTCATCTCCGGCGGGGGGGAGACCCAGTACTTC. Its protein is CASSFISGGGETQYF.

The chain combines TRBV4-3 with TRBJ1-6; weak D call: TRBD1 (5 bases). CDR3 length equals 18 residues. Germline CDR1 and CDR2: LGHNA and YSLEER. The V gene lost 4 bases and the J gene lost 1 base, with 17 bases spanning the gap. CDR3 residues: CASSRDPGTGSYNSPLHF. The CDR3, as DNA: TGCGCCAGCAGCCGAGACCCGGGGACCGGATCCTATAATTCACCCCTCCACTTT.

This clonotype was observed a few times. This chain connects TRBV29-1 to TRBJ2-1; 13 bases fit TRBD2. CDR1 SQVTM and CDR2 ANQGSEA come from the germline V gene. The CDR3 has 15 amino acids. V trimming: 6 bases; J trimming: 7 bases; junction bases outside the gene matches: 9. The CDR3 DNA sequence: TGCAGCGTGAGCCCCACTAGCGGGGGGGGAAATGAGCAGTTCTTC. It yields the protein CSVSPTSGGGNEQFF.

In its sample, this clonotype was seen a few times. This rearrangement joins TRBV27 to TRBJ2-1; D gene unclear. This CDR3 has 13 residues. V was cut by 6 bases and J by 1 base, with 7 bases left in between. CDR1 and CDR2 (germline): MNHEY, SMNVEV (reference sequence). The CDR3, as DNA: TGTGCCAGCAGAGAACGTTCCTACAATGAGCAGTTCTTC. Its protein is CASRERSYNEQFF.

In its sample, this clonotype was seen a few times. The rearrangement uses TRBV5-1 and TRBJ2-5; TRBD2 aligns across 7 bases. TRBJ2-7 matches the DNA end more closely, so the J call is doubtful. CDR3 length: 15 residues. Germline V CDR1 and CDR2: SGHRS, YFSETQ. CDR3 nucleotide sequence: TGCGCCAGCAGCGAACTGACTAGCCCATCTTACGAGCAGTACTTC. Translated, it gives CASSELTSPSYEQYF.

The table lists this clonotype with a few counts. The chain has TRBV10-3 and TRBJ2-5; D ambiguous. The CDR3 contains 14 residues. Germline V gene data show CDR1 as ENHRY and CDR2 as SYGVKD. V lost 7 bases and J lost 2, with 14 bases in between. The CDR3 nucleotides are TGTGCCATCATCCGAAGCCGCGGTCAAGAGACCCAGTACTTC. This sequence encodes CAIIRSRGQETQYF.

The table lists this clonotype with a few counts. The rearrangement joins TRBV12-3 or TRBV12-4 to TRBJ2-5, with a possible D match to TRBD1 (5 bases). The V gene lost 6 bases and the J gene lost 3 bases, with 11 bases spanning the gap. This CDR3 has 13 amino acids. CDR3 bases: TGTGCCAGCAGGAGACAGCTGGAAGAGACCCAGTACTTC. Its translation is CASRRQLEETQYF.

CDR3 DNA sequence: TGTGCCAGCAGCCAATCACCGGGACTAGCAGGGGGCGGTTACAATGAGCAGTTCTTC. Translated: CASSQSPGLAGGGYNEQFF. The V gene is TRBV7-2, the J gene TRBJ2-1, with D maybe TRBD2 (9 bases). Trimming pared 5 bases from V and 4 bases from J, leaving 27 bases between. Germline V lookup: CDR1 SGHTA, CDR2 FQGNSA. The CDR3 sequence is 19 residues long.

This clonotype was seen a few times. The V gene is TRBV27, the J gene TRBJ1-5, with TRBD1 as a possible D gene (5 bases). There are 13 residues in the CDR3. Trimming removed 8 bases at V and 7 bases at J, with 15 bases between. Germline V gives CDR1 MNHEY, CDR2 SMNVEV (reference sequence). The CDR3 coding sequence is TGTGCCAGCTCGTGGGTGTCAGGGCAGCCCCAGCATTTT. Translated, it gives CASSWVSGQPQHF.

As to this clonotype: The conserved final phenylalanine or tryptophan is absent from the CDR3, which likely points to a read error. The V call is TRBV27, the J call TRBJ2-4; D may be TRBD2 (6 bases). This CDR3 has 13 amino acids. Germline lookup yields CDR1 MNHEY and CDR2 SMNVEV (reference sequence). The CDR3 DNA reads as TGTGCCAGTAGTTTATATAGCGGAAACATTCAGTACGTC. It is translated as CASSLYSGNIQYV.

CDR3 coding DNA: TGCGCCAGCAGCCGCCGGGTGGGAGATCCCAATGAGCAGTTCTTC. Amino acid sequence: CASSRRVGDPNEQFF. The chain recombines TRBV4-3 with TRBJ2-1; the D gene is possibly TRBD2 (5 bases). This CDR3 is 15 amino acids long. CDR1 is LGHNA and CDR2 is YSLEER in the germline V gene. V was trimmed by 4 bases and J by 6 bases, leaving 16 bases between them.

This chain uses TRBV6-5 with TRBJ1-2; a weak D match, TRBD1 (5 bases). The CDR3 runs 15 residues. Germline CDR1 and CDR2: MNHEY and SVGAGI. Trimming pared 0 bases from V and 4 bases from J, leaving 12 bases between. The CDR3 reads CASSYSGRESYGYTF. The CDR3 DNA is TGTGCCAGCAGTTACTCGGGCAGGGAATCCTATGGCTACACCTTC.

This clonotype has only a few counts. The rearrangement links TRBV28 to TRBJ2-1; D remains unclear. The V gene's germline CDR1 is MDHEN and CDR2 SYDVKM. Trimming removed 2 bases from V and 6 bases from J, with 14 bases in between. The CDR3 totals 15 residues. The CDR3 sequence is CASSLTNSKVNEQFF. The DNA of the CDR3 is TGTGCCAGCAGTTTAACCAACTCGAAGGTCAATGAGCAGTTCTTC.

The chain couples TRBV13 to TRBJ2-7; 10 nucleotides line up with TRBD2. Germline lookup yields CDR1 PRHDT and CDR2 FYEKMQ (reference sequence). J lost 7 bases, V lost 2 bases, and 5 bases had no gene match. The CDR3 consists of 14 residues. CDR3 region: CASSLSGGAEEQYF. CDR3 coding DNA: TGTGCCAGCAGCTTAAGCGGGGGGGCGGAGGAGCAGTACTTC.

The chain combines TRBV5-1 with TRBJ2-5, with TRBD1 matching over 12 bases. V shed 3 bases, J shed 4 bases, and the junction held 10 bases outside the gene matches. Per germline, CDR1 SGHRS and CDR2 YFSETQ. The CDR3 totals 17 residues. The CDR3 nucleotides read TGCGCCAGCAGCTACCGTCGGGACAGGGGGCGGCGAGAGACCCAGTACTTC. It codes for CASSYRRDRGRRETQYF.

The chain combines TRBV24-1 with TRBJ1-2; D possibly corresponds to TRBD1 (5 bases). V was pared by 3 bases and J by 3 bases, with 10 bases between. The CDR3 sequence is 14 residues long. Germline lookup yields CDR1 KGHDR and CDR2 SFDVKD. The CDR3, as DNA: TGTGCCACCAGTGATACGGACATATACTATGGCTACACCTTC. Translation: CATSDTDIYYGYTF.

This clonotype was seen only a few times. The rearrangement joins TRBV6-2 or TRBV6-3 to TRBJ2-1, with TRBD1 matching 8 bases. Germline CDR1 is MNHEY and CDR2 is SVGEGT. V was clipped by 4 bases and J by 7 bases; unmatched bases: 6. This CDR3 region has 14 residues. Written as DNA, the CDR3 is TGTGCCAGCAGTTTGGACAGGGCGAAGAATGAGCAGTTCTTC. Residues: CASSLDRAKNEQFF.